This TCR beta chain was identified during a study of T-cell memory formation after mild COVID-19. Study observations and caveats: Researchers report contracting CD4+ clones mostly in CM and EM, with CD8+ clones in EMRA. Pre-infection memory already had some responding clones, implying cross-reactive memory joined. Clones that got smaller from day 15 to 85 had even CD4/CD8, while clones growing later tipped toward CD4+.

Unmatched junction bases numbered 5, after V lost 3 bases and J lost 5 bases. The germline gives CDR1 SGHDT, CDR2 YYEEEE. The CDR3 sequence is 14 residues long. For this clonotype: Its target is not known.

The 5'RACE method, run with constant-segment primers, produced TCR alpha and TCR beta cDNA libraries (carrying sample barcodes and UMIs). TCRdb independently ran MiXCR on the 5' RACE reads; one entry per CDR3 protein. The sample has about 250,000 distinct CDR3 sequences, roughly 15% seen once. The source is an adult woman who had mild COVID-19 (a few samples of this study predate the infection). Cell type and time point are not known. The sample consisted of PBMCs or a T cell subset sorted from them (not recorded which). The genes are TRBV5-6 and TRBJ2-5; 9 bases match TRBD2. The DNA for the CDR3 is TGTGCCAGCAGCTCGGGACTAGCCCAGGAGACCCAGTACTTC. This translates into CASSSGLAQETQYF.